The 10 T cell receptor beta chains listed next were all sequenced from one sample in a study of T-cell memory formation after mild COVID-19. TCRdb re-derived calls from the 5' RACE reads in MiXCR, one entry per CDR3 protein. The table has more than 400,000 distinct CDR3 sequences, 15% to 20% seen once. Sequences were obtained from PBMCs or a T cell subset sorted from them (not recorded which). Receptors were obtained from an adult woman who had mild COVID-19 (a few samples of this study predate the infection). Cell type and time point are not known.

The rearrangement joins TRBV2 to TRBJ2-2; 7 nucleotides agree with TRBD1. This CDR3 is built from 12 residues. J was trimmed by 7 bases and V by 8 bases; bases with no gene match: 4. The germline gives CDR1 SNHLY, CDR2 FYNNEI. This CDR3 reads CASEAGGGELFF. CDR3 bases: TGTGCCAGCGAGGCAGGGGGCGGGGAGCTGTTTTTT.

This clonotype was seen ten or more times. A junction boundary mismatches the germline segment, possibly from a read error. The CDR3 coding sequence is TGTGCCAGCAGCTTCGGTGGCGCCTACGAGCAGTACTTC. Its protein product is CASSFGGAYEQYF. The chain couples TRBV5-1 to TRBJ2-7, with D unresolved. The CDR3 covers 13 residues. Germline lookup yields CDR1 SGHRS and CDR2 YFSETQ.

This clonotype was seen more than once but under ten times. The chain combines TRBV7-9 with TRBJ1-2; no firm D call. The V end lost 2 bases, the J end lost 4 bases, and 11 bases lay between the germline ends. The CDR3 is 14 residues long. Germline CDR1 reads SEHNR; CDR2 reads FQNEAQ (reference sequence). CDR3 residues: CASSLSAASYGYTF. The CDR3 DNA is TGTGCCAGCAGCTTAAGCGCGGCCTCCTATGGCTACACCTTC.

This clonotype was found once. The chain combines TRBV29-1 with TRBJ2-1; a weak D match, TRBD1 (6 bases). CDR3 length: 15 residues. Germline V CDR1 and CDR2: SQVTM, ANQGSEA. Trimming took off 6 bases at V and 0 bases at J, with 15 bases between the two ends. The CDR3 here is CSVKTGRSSYNEQFF. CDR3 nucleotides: TGCAGCGTAAAGACAGGTAGGAGCTCCTACAATGAGCAGTTCTTC.

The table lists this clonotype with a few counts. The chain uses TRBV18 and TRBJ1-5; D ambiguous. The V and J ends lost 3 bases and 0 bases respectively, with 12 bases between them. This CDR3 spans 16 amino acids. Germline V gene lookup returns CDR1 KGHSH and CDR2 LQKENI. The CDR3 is CASSPVTRNSNQPQHF. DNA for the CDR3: TGTGCCAGCTCACCCGTCACGAGAAATAGCAATCAGCCCCAGCATTTT. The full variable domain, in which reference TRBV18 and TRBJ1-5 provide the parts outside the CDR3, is NAGVMQNPRHLVRRRGQEARLRCSPMKGHSHVYWYRQLPEEGLKFMVYLQKENIIDESGMPKERFSAEFPKEGPSILRIQQVVRGDSAAYFCASSPVTRNSNQPQHFGDGTRLSIL.

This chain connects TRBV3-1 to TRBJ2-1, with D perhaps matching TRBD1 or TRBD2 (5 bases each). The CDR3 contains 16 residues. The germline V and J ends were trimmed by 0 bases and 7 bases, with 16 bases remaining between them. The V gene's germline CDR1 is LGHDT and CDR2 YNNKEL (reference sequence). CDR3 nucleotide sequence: TGTGCCAGCAGCCAAGATCCGGGGACGGTGGGGAATGAGCAGTTCTTC. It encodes CASSQDPGTVGNEQFF.

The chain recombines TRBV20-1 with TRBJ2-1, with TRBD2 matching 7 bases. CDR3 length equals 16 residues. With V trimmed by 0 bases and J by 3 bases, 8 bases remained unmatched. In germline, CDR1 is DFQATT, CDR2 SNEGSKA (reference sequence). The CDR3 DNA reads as TGCAGTGCTAGAGATTGGGGTCTAGCGGACTACAATGAGCAGTTCTTC. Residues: CSARDWGLADYNEQFF.

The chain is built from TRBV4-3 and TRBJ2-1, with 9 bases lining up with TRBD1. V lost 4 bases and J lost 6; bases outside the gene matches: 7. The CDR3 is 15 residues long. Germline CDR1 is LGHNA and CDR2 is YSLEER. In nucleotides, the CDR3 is TGCGCCAGCAGCCCCCGGGACAGGGTAATCAATGAGCAGTTCTTC. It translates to CASSPRDRVINEQFF.

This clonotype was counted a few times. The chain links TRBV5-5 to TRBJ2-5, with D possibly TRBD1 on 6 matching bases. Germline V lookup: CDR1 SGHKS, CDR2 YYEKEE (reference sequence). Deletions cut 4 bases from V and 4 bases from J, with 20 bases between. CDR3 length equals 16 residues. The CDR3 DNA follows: TGTGCCAGCAGCCTCCGAGTACAGGGATTCTCAGAGACCCAGTACTTC. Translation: CASSLRVQGFSETQYF.

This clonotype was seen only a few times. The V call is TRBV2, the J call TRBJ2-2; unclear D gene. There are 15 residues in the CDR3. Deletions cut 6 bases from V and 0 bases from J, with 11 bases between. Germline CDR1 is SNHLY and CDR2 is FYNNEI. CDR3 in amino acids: CASRFGRANTGELFF. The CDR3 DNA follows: TGTGCCAGCAGGTTCGGCCGCGCGAACACCGGGGAGCTGTTTTTT.